The 6 T cell receptor beta chains given below trace back to one sample, sequenced in a study of T-cell memory formation after mild COVID-19. TCRdb called the 5' RACE reads again in MiXCR, with one record for every CDR3 protein. This sample has more than 250,000 distinct CDR3 sequences; 15% to 20% occur once, and the top ten carry roughly 24%. The sequenced sample consisted of PBMCs or a T cell subset sorted from them (not recorded which). The receptors were sampled from a man aged 18 to 30 who had mild COVID-19 (a few samples of this study predate the infection). Cell type and time point are not known.

The chain employs TRBV4-3 and TRBJ1-3; no definite D call. V lost 4 bases to trimming and J lost 0 bases, with 13 bases between them. This CDR3 comprises 16 residues. Germline V gene data show CDR1 as LGHNA and CDR2 as YSLEER. The CDR3 spells CASSPAQSVSGNTIYF. CDR3 nucleotides: TGCGCCAGCAGCCCCGCCCAGAGTGTCTCTGGAAACACCATATATTTT.

V gene TRBV29-1 combines with J gene TRBJ1-2, with unresolved D. The CDR3 totals 12 residues. V lost 4 bases and J lost 2, with 8 bases in between. Germline V CDR1 and CDR2: SQVTM, ANQGSEA. CDR3 sequence: CSVGAGNYGYTF. As DNA, the CDR3 is TGCAGCGTTGGGGCAGGAAACTATGGCTACACCTTC.

Only a few counts were recorded for this clonotype. The gene calls are TRBV2 and TRBJ1-1; D possibly corresponds to TRBD1 (5 bases). The length of the CDR3 is 13 residues. Trimming shortened V by 7 bases and J by 10 bases, and 19 bases separated the two germline ends. The V gene's germline CDR1 is SNHLY and CDR2 FYNNEI. The CDR3 protein is CASNGEGRLGAFF. CDR3 DNA: TGTGCCAGCAACGGGGAGGGGAGGTTGGGAGCTTTCTTT.

The chain uses TRBV27 and TRBJ2-3, with 11 bases aligning to TRBD2. The CDR3 sequence is 16 residues long. V was pared by 3 bases and J by 1 base, with 3 bases of the junction left unmatched. Germline values: CDR1 MNHEY, CDR2 SMNVEV (reference sequence). The CDR3 sequence: CASSFLLAGGTDTQYF. The DNA for the CDR3 is TGTGCCAGCAGTTTCTTACTAGCGGGGGGCACAGATACGCAGTATTTT.

The DNA for the CDR3 is TGTGCCAGCAGCTTAGAGGGGCGGAGTAATGAAAAACTGTTTTTT. Amino acids: CASSLEGRSNEKLFF. The chain links TRBV7-9 to TRBJ1-4, with D possibly being TRBD1 (5 bases). The CDR3 length is 15 residues. The V and J ends lost 1 base and 4 bases respectively, with 10 bases between them. The germline V gene has CDR1 SEHNR and CDR2 FQNEAQ (reference sequence).

This rearrangement joins TRBV7-9 to TRBJ1-2; D remains ambiguous. Looked up from germline, CDR1 is SEHNR and CDR2 is FQNEAQ (reference sequence). Between the trimmed V and J ends, which lost 3 bases and 8 bases, there was a span of 13 bases. The CDR3 extends over 13 amino acids. CDR3 nucleotides: TGTGCCAGCAGCTTGGACGACACCGGAGGCTACACCTTC. Residues: CASSLDDTGGYTF.